This TCR beta chain was identified in a study of cytomegalovirus exposure and HLA in healthy donors. It was with 60 Vbeta and 13 Jbeta primers that the PCR ran. Sequencing was performed with immunoSEQ multiplex PCR; in TCRdb, only in-frame clones are kept and a portion is missing. The table shows about 140,000 clones, with about three quarters occurring only once. The source is a middle-aged woman in good health and CMV-seronegative. Sample: PBMCs.

The CDR3: CASSSLVGGGPVDGELFF. The CDR3, as DNA: TGTGCCAGCAGTTCCCTCGTTGGGGGGGGGCCTGTTGACGGGGAGCTGTTTTTT. The rearrangement links TRBV27 to TRBJ2-2; perhaps TRBD2 as D (7 bases). Trimming left V 4 bases short and J 7 bases short, with 25 bases between. CDR3 size: 18 residues. Germline V gives CDR1 MNHEY, CDR2 SMNVEV (reference sequence).